These 14 T cell receptor beta chains came from one sample sequenced in a study of blood T cell repertoires in COVID-19. Method: immunoSEQ multiplex PCR; TCRdb's copy keeps in-frame clones and lacks some. The data contain 150,000 or so clones, roughly 86% of them singletons. Sequencing input: peripheral blood. Receptors were obtained from a man aged 45-60 years with active or convalescent COVID-19.

This rearrangement joins TRBV7-2 to TRBJ2-4; D not certain. This CDR3 comprises 15 residues. Trimming removed 1 base at V and 1 base at J, with 8 bases between. Per the germline V gene, CDR1 is SGHTA and CDR2 is FQGNSA. The CDR3 DNA is TGTGCCAGCAGCTTAGAGGTCGGGGCCAAAAACATTCAGTACTTC. This codes for CASSLEVGAKNIQYF.

This clone has only one observation. The CDR3 DNA follows: TGTGCCAGCAGCTTTCTCGGGACACCCGAGCAGTACTTC. Its protein product is CASSFLGTPEQYF. V usage is TRBV5-5 and J usage is TRBJ2-7; weak D call: TRBD1 (6 bases). Germline lookup yields CDR1 SGHKS and CDR2 YYEKEE (reference sequence). Trimming removed 2 bases from V and 6 bases from J, with 12 bases in between. There are 13 residues in the CDR3.

The V call is TRBV4-2, the J call TRBJ2-1; perhaps TRBD2 as D (6 bases). The germline V gene has CDR1 LGHNA and CDR2 YNFKEQ. The CDR3 extends over 16 amino acids. Trimming left V 0 bases short and J 0 bases short, with 9 bases between. In DNA form, the CDR3 reads TGTGCCAGCAGCCAAGAAGACGGGAGCTCCTACAATGAGCAGTTCTTC. This gives the protein CASSQEDGSSYNEQFF.

A few counts support this clone. The V call is TRBV12-3 or TRBV12-4, the J call TRBJ1-2; no firm D call. The CDR3 totals 12 residues. Trimming took off 3 bases at V and 4 bases at J, with 6 bases between the two ends. The CDR3 sequence: CASSFWPYGYTF. The CDR3 nucleotides are TGTGCCAGCAGTTTTTGGCCCTATGGCTACACCTTC.

The V and J genes are TRBV3-1 (or the pseudogene TRBV3-2) and TRBJ2-2; D not resolved. Germline CDR1 LGHDT, CDR2 YNNKEL (reference sequence). Trimming left V 5 bases short and J 5 bases short, with 12 bases between. The CDR3 totals 14 residues. This CDR3 is CASSRGSRTGELFF. The CDR3 DNA is TGTGCCAGCAGCAGAGGATCGCGAACCGGGGAGCTGTTTTTT.

The V call is TRBV19, the J call TRBJ2-1; the match to TRBD2 covers 8 bases. J lost 3 bases, V lost 0 bases, and 7 bases had no gene match. The germline V gene has CDR1 LNHDA and CDR2 SQIVND (reference sequence). The CDR3 is 17 amino acids. CDR3 nucleotides: TGTGCCAGTAGTATAGAGTTACGACTAGCGAGCTACAATGAGCAGTTCTTC. As protein: CASSIELRLASYNEQFF.

V usage is TRBV27 and J usage is TRBJ2-2, with 8 bases that match TRBD2. The CDR3 runs to 15 residues. In germline, CDR1 is MNHEY, CDR2 SMNVEV (reference sequence). With 3 bases clipped from V and 5 bases from J, the junction kept 5 bases outside the gene matches. CDR3 in amino acids: CASSFSGGPTGELFF. CDR3 sequence (DNA): TGTGCCAGCAGTTTCTCGGGAGGGCCTACCGGGGAGCTGTTTTTT.

The J gene is TRBJ1-2, the V gene TRBV5-1; tentative D call: TRBD1 (6 bases). Trimming stripped 2 bases from V and 8 bases from J, with 13 bases between. The germline CDR1 and CDR2 sequences are SGHRS and YFSETQ. CDR3 length: 13 amino acids. CDR3 residues: CASSLDRPGGYTF. The DNA for the CDR3 is TGCGCCAGCAGCTTAGACAGGCCGGGAGGCTACACCTTC.

The chain joins TRBV6-1 to TRBJ2-7, with no clear D. This CDR3 has 11 residues. CDR1 is MNHNS and CDR2 is SASEGT in the germline V gene. With 2 bases removed from V and 5 bases from J, the gap between germline ends came to 4 bases. The CDR3 nucleotides read TGTGCCAGCAGTGAAATCAACGAGCAGTACTTC. The encoded protein is CASSEINEQYF.

There are a few counts of this clone. The rearrangement uses TRBV2 and TRBJ2-2; tentative D call: TRBD1 (5 bases). CDR1 and CDR2 from the germline V gene are SNHLY and FYNNEI. This CDR3 spans 14 amino acids. V lost 5 bases, J lost 1 base, and 8 bases lay in between. CDR3 bases: TGTGCCAGCAGTCCGACAGTGAACACCGGGGAGCTGTTTTTT. It codes for CASSPTVNTGELFF.

The genes are TRBV9 and TRBJ2-7; 9 bases match TRBD1. J gave up 3 bases and V 3 bases, and 13 bases lay outside the gene matches. Per the germline V gene, CDR1 is SGDLS and CDR2 is YYNGEE. The CDR3 is 17 residues long. As DNA, the CDR3 is TGTGCCAGCAGCGAGGGGGGACGGGACAGGGCCTTCTACGAGCAGTACTTC. Translating it yields CASSEGGRDRAFYEQYF.

This clone has only one observation. The chain uses TRBV24-1 and TRBJ1-5; perhaps TRBD1 as D (6 bases). V was shortened by 4 bases and J by 5 bases, with 14 bases between the two germline ends. CDR1 is KGHDR, CDR2 SFDVKD, per germline. The CDR3 has 15 amino acids. The chain's CDR3 is CATSEKGGFYQPQHF. In nucleotides, the CDR3 is TGTGCCACCAGTGAAAAAGGGGGTTTCTATCAGCCCCAGCATTTT.

This clone came up a few times. The rearrangement uses TRBV7-8 and TRBJ2-7; TRBD2 agrees at 7 bases. There are 14 residues in the CDR3. V was pared by 4 bases and J by 6 bases, with 9 bases of the junction left unmatched. From germline, CDR1 is SGHVS and CDR2 FQNEAQ. The CDR3 loop is CASSSSGLSTEQYF. The DNA for the CDR3 is TGTGCCAGCAGCTCTAGCGGACTATCTACCGAGCAGTACTTC.

V is TRBV6-2 or TRBV6-3 and J is TRBJ2-5; D not resolved. There are 13 residues in the CDR3. Germline lookup yields CDR1 MNHEY and CDR2 SVGEGT. Deletions cut 0 bases from V and 5 bases from J, with 7 bases between. The chain's CDR3 is CASSYSFGETQYF. Here the CDR3 DNA reads TGTGCCAGCAGTTACTCGTTCGGGGAGACCCAGTACTTC.